Listed below are T cell receptor beta chains from one sample, sequenced in a study of T-cell memory formation after mild COVID-19. TCRdb re-derived calls from the 5' RACE reads in MiXCR, one entry per CDR3 protein. The sample includes 180,000 or so distinct CDR3 sequences, roughly 17% seen only once; the top ten take 2% to 2.5%. The sample consisted of PBMCs or a T cell subset sorted from them (not recorded which). The receptors were sampled from an adult woman who had mild COVID-19 (a few samples of this study predate the infection). Cell type and time point are not known. Each CDR3 is given without its conserved first and last residue.

CDR3aa: ASSSTETQY; len: 9; j_gene: TRBJ2-5; v_gene: TRBV18
CDR3aa: SAGPIGTETQY; len: 11; j_gene: TRBJ2-5; v_gene: TRBV20-1
CDR3aa: ASSPRNPVVDGYT; len: 13; j_gene: TRBJ1-2; v_gene: TRBV27
CDR3aa: ASYPDEMGRTGTTSTDTQY; len: 19; j_gene: TRBJ2-3; v_gene: TRBV6-4
CDR3aa: ASSYSRGDLGAF; len: 12; j_gene: TRBJ1-1; v_gene: TRBV6-6
CDR3aa: SAGDTGSRGYT; len: 11; j_gene: TRBJ1-2; v_gene: TRBV29-1
CDR3aa: ASSEGGMSNQPQH; len: 13; j_gene: TRBJ1-5; v_gene: TRBV2
CDR3aa: ASSARQGVRQTQY; len: 13; j_gene: TRBJ2-5; v_gene: TRBV9
CDR3aa: ASSLHSGTHNEQF; len: 13; j_gene: TRBJ2-1; v_gene: TRBV7-2
CDR3aa: ASSETGGSFGGYT; len: 13; j_gene: TRBJ1-2; v_gene: TRBV12-3/TRBV12-4
CDR3aa: AISSQTGPGGYT; len: 12; j_gene: TRBJ1-2; v_gene: TRBV10-3
CDR3aa: ASSLGRGVYNEQF; len: 13; j_gene: TRBJ2-1; v_gene: TRBV7-3
CDR3aa: ASSPRVGVNEKLF; len: 13; j_gene: TRBJ1-4; v_gene: TRBV7-2
CDR3aa: ASSLALGASGSRF; len: 13; j_gene: TRBJ2-1; v_gene: TRBV11-3
CDR3aa: ATSEGSRNTEAF; len: 12; j_gene: TRBJ1-1; v_gene: TRBV24-1
CDR3aa: ASSRGGYDRGKTGELF; len: 16; j_gene: TRBJ2-2; v_gene: TRBV27
CDR3aa: ASRPSRESVEQY; len: 12; j_gene: TRBJ2-7; v_gene: TRBV6-2/TRBV6-3
CDR3aa: AISRTSSDNEQY; len: 12; j_gene: TRBJ2-5; v_gene: TRBV10-3
CDR3aa: ASREDRGANNEQF; len: 13; j_gene: TRBJ2-1; v_gene: TRBV6-5
CDR3aa: SVTGTGYNEQF; len: 11; j_gene: TRBJ2-1; v_gene: TRBV29-1
CDR3aa: ASSPGGRHTEAF; len: 12; j_gene: TRBJ1-1; v_gene: TRBV5-6
CDR3aa: AISRTSGGAAETQY; len: 14; j_gene: TRBJ2-5; v_gene: TRBV10-3
CDR3aa: ASSVGRQGRETQY; len: 13; j_gene: TRBJ2-5; v_gene: TRBV2
CDR3aa: ASRVGTDTQY; len: 10; j_gene: TRBJ2-3; v_gene: TRBV2
CDR3aa: SAGNRLRANYGYT; len: 13; j_gene: TRBJ1-2; v_gene: TRBV20-1
CDR3aa: ASAVGDVADTQY; len: 12; j_gene: TRBJ2-3; v_gene: TRBV6-5
CDR3aa: ASSLVGEVDTQY; len: 12; j_gene: TRBJ2-3; v_gene: TRBV5-1
CDR3aa: ASSIPQETQY; len: 10; j_gene: TRBJ2-5; v_gene: TRBV3-1
CDR3aa: ASSPPGGPYEQY; len: 12; j_gene: TRBJ2-7; v_gene: TRBV7-2
CDR3aa: ATSGILGVSAEAF; len: 13; j_gene: TRBJ1-1; v_gene: TRBV15
CDR3aa: ASSALGTSTDTQY; len: 13; j_gene: TRBJ2-3; v_gene: TRBV2
CDR3aa: ASSLGTSRETQY; len: 12; j_gene: TRBJ2-5; v_gene: TRBV7-2
CDR3aa: ASSPGAGTGERYEQY; len: 15; j_gene: TRBJ2-7; v_gene: TRBV5-5
CDR3aa: AWTLTTGTQY; len: 10; j_gene: TRBJ2-3; v_gene: TRBV30
CDR3aa: ASSPFPPTTNYGYT; len: 14; j_gene: TRBJ1-2; v_gene: TRBV7-9
CDR3aa: ASKDSGANVLT; len: 11; j_gene: TRBJ2-6; v_gene: TRBV5-1
CDR3aa: ASSYGQGPGANVLT; len: 14; j_gene: TRBJ2-6; v_gene: TRBV6-5
CDR3aa: ASSQGWTSGGNYNEQF; len: 16; j_gene: TRBJ2-1; v_gene: TRBV4-2
CDR3aa: ASSQGAGPTHNEQF; len: 14; j_gene: TRBJ2-1; v_gene: TRBV3-1
CDR3aa: ASSLATGGGTEAF; len: 13; j_gene: TRBJ1-1; v_gene: TRBV5-1
CDR3aa: ASSPDNQGEQF; len: 11; j_gene: TRBJ2-1; v_gene: TRBV18
CDR3aa: ASTRQGLATDTQY; len: 13; j_gene: TRBJ2-3; v_gene: TRBV27
CDR3aa: AWTRGSEAF; len: 9; j_gene: TRBJ1-1; v_gene: TRBV30
CDR3aa: SATDRGTEAF; len: 10; j_gene: TRBJ1-1; v_gene: TRBV20-1
CDR3aa: ASSLAAGDYEQY; len: 12; j_gene: TRBJ2-7; v_gene: TRBV7-2
CDR3aa: SAGSSMHYQQY; len: 11; j_gene: TRBJ2-7; v_gene: TRBV20-1
CDR3aa: ASSPGLAGAGEQF; len: 13; j_gene: TRBJ2-1; v_gene: TRBV6-2/TRBV6-3
CDR3aa: ATSAGLTNQPQH; len: 12; j_gene: TRBJ1-5; v_gene: TRBV24-1
CDR3aa: ASSSVRGGWEKLF; len: 13; j_gene: TRBJ1-4; v_gene: TRBV5-5
CDR3aa: SVRTSGRAPIRNEQF; len: 15; j_gene: TRBJ2-1; v_gene: TRBV29-1
CDR3aa: ASRLRGGTGNTIY; len: 13; j_gene: TRBJ1-3; v_gene: TRBV12-3/TRBV12-4
CDR3aa: ASSSNRGALTWELF; len: 14; j_gene: TRBJ2-2; v_gene: TRBV11-2